The rows below give T cell receptor beta chains drawn from one sample of a study of radiation and T cells in renal cell carcinoma. Libraries were prepared by immunoSEQ multiplex PCR; TCRdb keeps only in-frame clonotypes and omits some of them. The sample lists about 83,000 clones; around 78% were seen once. The input for sequencing was blood, taken from a patient whose treatment included radiotherapy and nephrectomy. Receptors were obtained from a woman aged 60 to 75 with renal cell carcinoma. Each CDR3 is given with its conserved first and last residue. A D gene is named only where the DNA matches it firmly. Size values are once, few and many counts, or a class for expanded clones, and some rows have none.

length: 14
size: NA
J: TRBJ1-2
D: NA
V: TRBV9
DNA: TGTGCCAGCAGCGTAGAGGGGAAGCCTTATGGCTACACCTTC
CDR3: CASSVEGKPYGYTF

length: 10
size: NA
J: TRBJ1-4
D: NA
V: TRBV20-1
DNA: TGCAGTGCTTTTAATGAAAAACTGTTTTTT
CDR3: CSAFNEKLFF

length: 17
size: once
J: TRBJ1-1
D: TRBD1
V: TRBV4-2
DNA: TGTGCCAGCAGCCAAGAAGGTGGCAGGGGGTCGGGCACTGAAGCTTTCTTT
CDR3: CASSQEGGRGSGTEAFF

length: 13
size: NA
J: TRBJ1-1
D: NA
V: TRBV6-5
DNA: TGTGCCAGCAAGAGCGGGCATGGGACTGAAGCTTTCTTT
CDR3: CASKSGHGTEAFF

length: 14
size: NA
J: TRBJ2-5
D: NA
V: TRBV7-2
DNA: TGTGCCAGCAGCTTAGTCCCAGAGCCCGCGACCCAGTACTTC
CDR3: CASSLVPEPATQYF

length: 16
size: once
J: TRBJ1-3
D: NA
V: TRBV10-2
DNA: TGCGCCAGCAGTCAAGCCCTCCAGAGCTCTGGAAACACCATATATTTT
CDR3: CASSQALQSSGNTIYF

length: 20
size: NA
J: TRBJ1-2
D: TRBD1
V: TRBV4-1
DNA: TGCGCCAGCAGCCAAGTGGTCCCTAGCCCAGGACAGGGACCAAACTATGGCTACACCTTC
CDR3: CASSQVVPSPGQGPNYGYTF

length: 15
size: NA
J: TRBJ1-4
D: TRBD1
V: TRBV7-6
DNA: TGTGCCAGCAGCCGTTGGGACAGTTTTAATGAAAAACTGTTTTTT
CDR3: CASSRWDSFNEKLFF

length: 15
size: once
J: TRBJ2-7
D: NA
V: TRBV6-5
DNA: TGTGCCAGCAGTGTATGGGACCTCTCATCCAGCGAGCAGTACTTC
CDR3: CASSVWDLSSSEQYF

length: 14
size: NA
J: TRBJ1-1
D: TRBD1
V: TRBV5-3
DNA: TGTGCCAGAACACCTGGACAGGGTATCACTGAAGCTTTCTTT
CDR3: CARTPGQGITEAFF

length: 15
size: few
J: TRBJ2-1
D: TRBD1
V: TRBV5-4
DNA: TGTGCCAGCAGCTTACCTGACAGGGGCATCGATGAGCAGTTCTTC
CDR3: CASSLPDRGIDEQFF

length: 15
size: NA
J: TRBJ2-5
D: NA
V: TRBV13
DNA: TGTGCCAGCAGCTCTCATGGACTAAGACAAGAGACCCAGTACTTC
CDR3: CASSSHGLRQETQYF

length: 15
size: NA
J: TRBJ1-1
D: TRBD1
V: TRBV5-1
DNA: TGCGCCAGCAGCTTTAGCAGGGGGGTAGGCACTGAAGCTTTCTTT
CDR3: CASSFSRGVGTEAFF

length: 13
size: NA
J: TRBJ1-5
D: NA
V: TRBV11-2
DNA: TGTGCCAGCAGCTTATCTCGCGGCCAGCCCCAGCATTTT
CDR3: CASSLSRGQPQHF

length: 14
size: NA
J: TRBJ2-7
D: NA
V: TRBV19
DNA: TGTGCCAGTAGTGGCACAGGGTTGGTGGACGAGCAGTACTTC
CDR3: CASSGTGLVDEQYF

length: 12
size: NA
J: TRBJ2-7
D: NA
V: TRBV2
DNA: TGTGCCAGCAGTTTTGAGCTTTACGAGCAGTACTTC
CDR3: CASSFELYEQYF

length: 14
size: many
J: TRBJ1-2
D: TRBD1
V: TRBV19
DNA: TGTGCCAGTAGTATTTACAGGGGGAGCTATGGCTACACCTTC
CDR3: CASSIYRGSYGYTF

length: 12
size: NA
J: TRBJ1-2
D: NA
V: TRBV6-5
DNA: TGTGCCAGCAGTTACTATTCAAATGGCTACACCTTC
CDR3: CASSYYSNGYTF

length: 14
size: NA
J: TRBJ2-5
D: NA
V: TRBV5-1
DNA: TGCGCCAGCAGCTCCTATAGCGGACAAGAGACCCAGTACTTC
CDR3: CASSSYSGQETQYF

length: 16
size: NA
J: TRBJ2-1
D: NA
V: TRBV27
DNA: TGTGCCAGCAGCCAAGGAAGGATCAAATCCTACAATGAGCAGTTCTTC
CDR3: CASSQGRIKSYNEQFF

length: 14
size: NA
J: TRBJ1-1
D: NA
V: TRBV6-5
DNA: TGTGCCAGCAGCTCACGACCGCCCAACACTGAAGCTTTCTTT
CDR3: CASSSRPPNTEAFF

length: 15
size: NA
J: TRBJ1-1
D: TRBD1
V: TRBV19
DNA: TGTGCCAGTAGTGTACCGGGACAGGGGGTAACTGAAGCTTTCTTT
CDR3: CASSVPGQGVTEAFF

length: 13
size: NA
J: TRBJ1-2
D: TRBD1
V: TRBV5-4
DNA: TGTGCCAGCAGCCCGGACAGGAATTATGGCTACACCTTC
CDR3: CASSPDRNYGYTF

length: 14
size: NA
J: TRBJ1-1
D: NA
V: TRBV6-9
DNA: TGTGCCAGCAGCCCCGGAGCTATGAACACTGAAGCTTTCTTT
CDR3: CASSPGAMNTEAFF

length: 16
size: NA
J: TRBJ1-2
D: NA
V: TRBV4-3
DNA: TGCGCCAGCAGCCAAGAGGGGGCGGTTGGCAGGGGTGGCTACACCTTC
CDR3: CASSQEGAVGRGGYTF

length: 14
size: NA
J: TRBJ1-1
D: NA
V: TRBV11-1
DNA: TGTGCCAGCAGCCCCGACAGTAAAAATGCTGAAGCTTTCTTT
CDR3: CASSPDSKNAEAFF

length: 17
size: NA
J: TRBJ2-3
D: TRBD1
V: TRBV5-1
DNA: TGCGCCAGCAGCTTGGGCTACCTGGACAGGGTTTTAGTTACGCAGTATTTT
CDR3: CASSLGYLDRVLVTQYF

length: 14
size: many
J: TRBJ2-2
D: TRBD2
V: TRBV19
DNA: TGTGCCAGCCAGACTAGCGGGGGGCACGGGGAGCTGTTTTTT
CDR3: CASQTSGGHGELFF

length: 15
size: NA
J: TRBJ1-2
D: TRBD1
V: TRBV5-1
DNA: TGCGCCAGCAGCTCCTGGACAGGGGGCCACTATGGCTACACCTTC
CDR3: CASSSWTGGHYGYTF

length: 14
size: NA
J: TRBJ2-2
D: NA
V: TRBV6-6
DNA: TGTGCCAGCAGCCGCGGTAGAAACACCGGGGAGCTGTTTTTT
CDR3: CASSRGRNTGELFF

length: 15
size: NA
J: TRBJ1-5
D: TRBD1
V: TRBV6-6
DNA: TGTGCCAGCAGCCCACCGGGACAGAGAGCTCAGCCCCAGCATTTT
CDR3: CASSPPGQRAQPQHF

length: 13
size: NA
J: TRBJ2-4
D: NA
V: TRBV7-9
DNA: TGTGCCAGCAGCTTAGAGGGGACTTCCGATCAGTACTTC
CDR3: CASSLEGTSDQYF

length: 14
size: NA
J: TRBJ1-1
D: NA
V: TRBV6-5
DNA: TGTGCCAGCAGTTACGGGAATATGAACACTGAAGCTTTCTTT
CDR3: CASSYGNMNTEAFF

length: 15
size: NA
J: TRBJ1-2
D: NA
V: TRBV30
DNA: TGTGCCTGGTCACCTGATATTAGGGGGAACTATGGCTACACCTTC
CDR3: CAWSPDIRGNYGYTF

length: 16
size: NA
J: TRBJ2-3
D: TRBD2
V: TRBV4-2
DNA: TGTGCCAGCAGCCAAGACCCGGGGGGACTTACAGATACGCAGTATTTT
CDR3: CASSQDPGGLTDTQYF

length: 14
size: NA
J: TRBJ1-2
D: TRBD1
V: TRBV27
DNA: TGTGCCAGCAGTTCCAGGACAGGACCTTATGGCTACACCTTC
CDR3: CASSSRTGPYGYTF

length: 14
size: NA
J: TRBJ1-1
D: NA
V: TRBV18
DNA: TGTGCCAGTAACACCGGGTTGTTTGGGACTGAAGCTTTCTTT
CDR3: CASNTGLFGTEAFF

length: 17
size: NA
J: TRBJ2-5
D: TRBD2
V: TRBV7-9
DNA: TGTGCCAGCAGCCAAGATCAGGGACTAGCGGGAAGGGAGACCCAGTACTTC
CDR3: CASSQDQGLAGRETQYF

length: 13
size: NA
J: TRBJ2-7
D: NA
V: TRBV25-1
DNA: TGTGCCAGCAGTGAAGGGTGGGCCTACGAGCAGTACTTC
CDR3: CASSEGWAYEQYF

length: 12
size: NA
J: TRBJ1-1
D: NA
V: TRBV29-1
DNA: TGCAGCGTTGGTGGGGAGGCCACTGAAGCTTTCTTT
CDR3: CSVGGEATEAFF

length: 15
size: NA
J: TRBJ2-7
D: NA
V: TRBV5-1
DNA: TGCGCCAGCAGCTTACACCCGGCGAGCTCCTACGAGCAGTACTTC
CDR3: CASSLHPASSYEQYF

length: 14
size: NA
J: TRBJ2-2
D: NA
V: TRBV7-3
DNA: TGTGCCAGCAGCTCCGGGGAGAACACCGGGGAGCTGTTTTTT
CDR3: CASSSGENTGELFF

length: 13
size: few
J: TRBJ1-1
D: NA
V: TRBV28
DNA: TGTGCCAGCAGTTCCCCCGGGGGGAGAGTAGCTTTCTTT
CDR3: CASSSPGGRVAFF

length: 13
size: few
J: TRBJ1-1
D: NA
V: TRBV6-5
DNA: TGTGCCAGCAGTTACGGCAAGAACACTGAAGCTTTCTTT
CDR3: CASSYGKNTEAFF

length: 16
size: NA
J: TRBJ2-3
D: TRBD2
V: TRBV5-1
DNA: TGCGCCAGCAGCTTGGGGACAAGGGGCGGGGGAGATACGCAGTATTTT
CDR3: CASSLGTRGGGDTQYF

length: 14
size: NA
J: TRBJ2-3
D: TRBD2
V: TRBV9
DNA: TGTGCCAGCAGCGTAGCGGGGGGAGGAGATACGCAGTATTTT
CDR3: CASSVAGGGDTQYF